This T cell receptor (beta chain) was captured by sequencing in a study of HIV-infected patients and healthy controls. The germline V and J ends were trimmed by 0 bases and 1 base, with 7 bases remaining between them. The CDR3 consists of 14 residues. Germline values: CDR1 SGHRS, CDR2 YFSETQ. Alpha and beta constant-region primers primed reverse transcription of approximately 500 ng RNA. Each of the alpha and beta chains got its own library through chain-specific third strand synthesis with indices. MiXCR, run by TCRdb on the 5' RACE reads, gives a single entry per CDR3 protein. The sample contains under 20,000 distinct CDR3 sequences, roughly a tenth of which appear only once. Study results and caveats: Donor HLA types were not determined in the study.

No cell fractionation was done, so the repertoire covers all unsorted peripheral blood T cells. Peripheral blood, under 3 ml, was drawn for RNA extraction. This clonotype is categorized as medium-sized. The antigen remains undetermined. Material: blood. This sequence originates from an adult in good health. V gene TRBV5-1 combines with J gene TRBJ1-1; D not certain. The CDR3 coding sequence is TGCGCCAGCAGCTTGGTGGGCGGGAACACTGAAGCTTTCTTT. Translated, it gives CASSLVGGNTEAFF.